This T cell receptor beta chain was obtained from a study of tumor-infiltrating lymphocytes in primary liver carcinoma. A remark on this clonotype: The junction departs from the called germline gene at one end, perhaps through a read error.

Germline DNA was extracted alongside blood RNA, which was obtained from unsorted whole blood. The authors made TCR beta cDNA from around 500 ng total RNA with a constant-region primer. Libraries for TCR beta were built through three nested multiplex PCR rounds, which together made up a slightly modified ARM-PCR procedure. TCRdb reprocessed the multiplex PCR reads with MiXCR, giving one entry per CDR3 protein. The repertoire includes fewer than 350,000 distinct CDR3 sequences, 65% of them detected once, and roughly 9% sits in the top ten. The sequence derives from a man aged 40-55 years with primary liver carcinoma and hepatitis B virus infection. Material: peripheral blood.

The CDR3 coding sequence is TGTGCCAGCAGTTACACAGGGGCGACCACTGAAGCTCTCTTT. Protein sequence: CASSYTGATTEALF. The chain has TRBV6-5 and TRBJ1-1; 7 bases line up with TRBD1. Germline CDR1 is MNHEY and CDR2 is SVGAGI. The CDR3 totals 14 residues.